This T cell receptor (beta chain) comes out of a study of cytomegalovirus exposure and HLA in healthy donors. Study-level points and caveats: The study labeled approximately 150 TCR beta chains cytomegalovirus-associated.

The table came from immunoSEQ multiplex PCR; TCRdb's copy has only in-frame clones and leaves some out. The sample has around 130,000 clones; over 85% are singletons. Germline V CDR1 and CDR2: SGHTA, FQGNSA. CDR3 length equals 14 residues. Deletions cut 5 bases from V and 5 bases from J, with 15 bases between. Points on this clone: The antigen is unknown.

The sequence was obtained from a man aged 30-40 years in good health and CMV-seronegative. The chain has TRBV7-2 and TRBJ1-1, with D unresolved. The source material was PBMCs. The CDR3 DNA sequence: TGTGCCAGCAGCCCCAGGTCCGGGGTGACTGAAGCTTTCTTT. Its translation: CASSPRSGVTEAFF. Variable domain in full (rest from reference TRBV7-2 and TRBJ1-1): GAGVSQSPSNKVTEKGKDVELRCDPISGHTALYWYRQSLGQGLEFLIYFQGNSAPDKSGLPSDRFSAERTGGSVSTLTIQRTQQEDSAVYLCASSPRSGVTEAFFGQGTRLTVV.